A selection of T cell receptor beta chains follows, all from one sample in a study of metastatic and nonmetastatic thyroid tumors. TCRdb reanalyzed the PCR reads with MiXCR. The sample yields 28,000 or so clones, about 15% seen once. Sequencing was performed on blood. The receptors were gathered from a female donor with papillary thyroid cancer or a benign thyroid nodule (not recorded which). Some clones in this sample may be carry-over from other donors' samples. The CDR3 runs from the conserved cysteine through the conserved F or W. D genes are given only for firm matches. Part of the rows lack a size; the others show once, few, many or a class for expanded clones.

V gene: TRBV6-1
clone size: few
D gene: -
J gene: TRBJ2-7
CDR3 protein: CASTRQTFYEQYF
CDR3 DNA: TGTGCCAGCACGCGGCAAACCTTCTACGAGCAGTACTTC

V gene: TRBV20-1
clone size: many
D gene: TRBD2
J gene: TRBJ2-3
CDR3 protein: CSARDGGRGTDTQYF
CDR3 DNA: TGCAGTGCTAGAGATGGCGGGAGGGGGACAGATACGCAGTATTTT

V gene: TRBV6-2/TRBV6-3
clone size: -
D gene: TRBD2
J gene: TRBJ2-2
CDR3 protein: CAISYSVSGRGTWELFF
CDR3 DNA: TGTGCCATCAGTTACTCGGTGAGCGGGAGGGGCACCTGGGAGCTGTTTTTT

V gene: TRBV3-1
clone size: medium-sized
D gene: -
J gene: TRBJ2-7
CDR3 protein: CASSQDHAAAYEQYF
CDR3 DNA: TGTGCCAGCAGCCAAGATCACGCTGCTGCCTACGAGCAGTACTTC

V gene: TRBV30
clone size: -
D gene: TRBD1
J gene: TRBJ1-6
CDR3 protein: CAYHRGPHSPLHF
CDR3 DNA: TGTGCCTACCACAGGGGGCCTCATTCACCCCTCCACTTT

V gene: TRBV20-1
clone size: many
D gene: TRBD2
J gene: TRBJ2-1
CDR3 protein: CSASSGSSYNEQFF
CDR3 DNA: TGCAGTGCTTCTAGCGGGAGTTCTTACAATGAGCAGTTCTTC

V gene: TRBV6-5
clone size: many
D gene: -
J gene: TRBJ1-5
CDR3 protein: CASSYDRNSNQPQHF
CDR3 DNA: TGTGCCAGCAGTTACGACAGGAATAGCAATCAGCCCCAGCATTTT

V gene: TRBV9
clone size: medium-sized
D gene: TRBD2
J gene: TRBJ2-7
CDR3 protein: CASSDGLAEQYF
CDR3 DNA: TGTGCCAGCAGCGATGGACTAGCGGAGCAGTACTTC

V gene: TRBV5-1
clone size: many
D gene: TRBD2
J gene: TRBJ2-3
CDR3 protein: CASSLRVAGEGTQYF
CDR3 DNA: TGCGCCAGCAGCTTGCGGGTAGCGGGAGAAGGTACGCAGTATTTT

V gene: TRBV28
clone size: many
D gene: -
J gene: TRBJ1-3
CDR3 protein: CASSPLGPVSGNTIYF
CDR3 DNA: TGTGCCAGCAGTCCCCTCGGTCCTGTCTCTGGAAACACCATATATTTT

V gene: TRBV13
clone size: -
D gene: -
J gene: TRBJ2-7
CDR3 protein: CASNRGGSHYEQYF
CDR3 DNA: TGTGCCAGCAATAGGGGCGGCAGCCATTACGAGCAGTACTTC

V gene: TRBV6-1
clone size: few
D gene: -
J gene: TRBJ2-7
CDR3 protein: CASIQTIVGEHYF
CDR3 DNA: TGTGCCAGCATTCAGACTATTGTGGGTGAGCACTACTTC

V gene: TRBV12-3/TRBV12-4
clone size: -
D gene: -
J gene: TRBJ1-6
CDR3 protein: CASSTHNLPLHF
CDR3 DNA: TGTGCCAGCAGCACGCATAATTTACCCCTCCACTTT

V gene: TRBV5-1
clone size: -
D gene: -
J gene: TRBJ1-1
CDR3 protein: CASSFFEVRGTEAFF
CDR3 DNA: TGCGCCAGCAGCTTCTTTGAGGTTCGGGGCACTGAAGCTTTCTTT

V gene: TRBV27
clone size: many
D gene: -
J gene: TRBJ1-2
CDR3 protein: CASSLEGRGYTF
CDR3 DNA: TGTGCCAGCAGTTTGGAGGGTCGGGGCTACACCTTC

V gene: TRBV5-4
clone size: many
D gene: -
J gene: TRBJ2-5
CDR3 protein: CASSLQGGRKETQYF
CDR3 DNA: TGTGCCAGCAGCTTACAGGGTGGTCGAAAAGAGACCCAGTACTTC

V gene: TRBV3-1
clone size: many
D gene: TRBD1
J gene: TRBJ2-7
CDR3 protein: CASSHPGQGYEQYF
CDR3 DNA: TGTGCCAGCAGCCATCCGGGACAGGGTTACGAGCAGTACTTC

V gene: TRBV12-3/TRBV12-4
clone size: many
D gene: TRBD2
J gene: TRBJ2-3
CDR3 protein: CASSSRLAGGGTDTQYF
CDR3 DNA: TGTGCCAGCAGTTCCCGACTAGCGGGAGGTGGCACAGATACGCAGTATTTT

V gene: TRBV5-6
clone size: many
D gene: TRBD1
J gene: TRBJ1-3
CDR3 protein: CASSSLGQKNTIYF
CDR3 DNA: TGTGCCAGCAGCTCCCTGGGACAGAAAAACACCATATATTTT

V gene: TRBV28
clone size: many
D gene: -
J gene: TRBJ1-5
CDR3 protein: CASSFDMINQPQHF
CDR3 DNA: TGTGCCAGCAGTTTTGACATGATCAATCAGCCCCAGCATTTT

V gene: TRBV11-2
clone size: many
D gene: TRBD1
J gene: TRBJ1-3
CDR3 protein: CASSPRQGAEGNTIYF
CDR3 DNA: TGTGCCAGCAGCCCCCGTCAGGGGGCAGAAGGAAACACCATATATTTT

V gene: TRBV7-7
clone size: -
D gene: -
J gene: TRBJ2-7
CDR3 protein: CASSPGKRNYEQYF
CDR3 DNA: TGTGCCAGCAGCCCTGGGAAGAGAAACTACGAGCAGTACTTC

V gene: TRBV20-1
clone size: many
D gene: TRBD1
J gene: TRBJ1-2
CDR3 protein: CSAGTGQYGYTF
CDR3 DNA: TGCAGTGCTGGGACAGGGCAGTATGGCTACACCTTC

V gene: TRBV9
clone size: many
D gene: TRBD2
J gene: TRBJ2-3
CDR3 protein: CASSEGTSGEGTDTQYF
CDR3 DNA: TGTGCCAGCAGCGAAGGGACTAGCGGGGAGGGGACAGATACGCAGTATTTT

V gene: TRBV7-9
clone size: -
D gene: TRBD2
J gene: TRBJ2-4
CDR3 protein: CASSRTGGVTTKNIQYF
CDR3 DNA: TGTGCCAGCAGCCGAACCGGGGGGGTTACAACAAAAAACATTCAGTACTTC

V gene: TRBV12-3/TRBV12-4
clone size: -
D gene: TRBD2
J gene: TRBJ2-5
CDR3 protein: CASILRLAGGIHCETQYF
CDR3 DNA: TGTGCCAGCATTTTACGACTAGCGGGAGGTATTCATTGTGAGACCCAGTACTTC

V gene: TRBV27
clone size: few
D gene: -
J gene: TRBJ1-3
CDR3 protein: CASRRGSSGNTIYF
CDR3 DNA: TGTGCCAGCAGGCGGGGGAGCTCTGGAAACACCATATATTTT

V gene: TRBV12-3/TRBV12-4
clone size: -
D gene: TRBD1
J gene: TRBJ1-2
CDR3 protein: CASSFSPDYRGKLYGYTF
CDR3 DNA: TGTGCCAGCAGTTTTTCTCCAGACTACAGGGGGAAACTCTATGGCTACACCTTC

V gene: TRBV19
clone size: many
D gene: TRBD2
J gene: TRBJ2-2
CDR3 protein: CATGLLTGELFF
CDR3 DNA: TGTGCCACGGGACTACTCACCGGGGAGCTGTTTTTT

V gene: TRBV13
clone size: many
D gene: -
J gene: TRBJ2-1
CDR3 protein: CASSLGRTEQFF
CDR3 DNA: TGTGCCAGCAGCTTAGGGCGGACCGAGCAGTTCTTC

V gene: TRBV19
clone size: many
D gene: TRBD2
J gene: TRBJ2-1
CDR3 protein: CASSAGGEVEQFF
CDR3 DNA: TGTGCCAGTAGTGCGGGGGGCGAAGTTGAGCAGTTCTTC

V gene: TRBV27
clone size: many
D gene: -
J gene: TRBJ1-1
CDR3 protein: CASRRPGTYTEAFF
CDR3 DNA: TGTGCCAGCAGACGACCCGGGACTTACACTGAAGCTTTCTTT

V gene: TRBV5-1
clone size: -
D gene: -
J gene: TRBJ1-2
CDR3 protein: CASSLGGALDGYTF
CDR3 DNA: TGCGCCAGCAGCCTTGGGGGGGCACTGGATGGCTACACCTTC

V gene: TRBV27
clone size: few
D gene: -
J gene: TRBJ2-2
CDR3 protein: CASTWVGDTGELVF
CDR3 DNA: TGTGCCAGCACCTGGGTAGGGGACACCGGGGAGCTGGTTTTT

V gene: TRBV7-8
clone size: once
D gene: TRBD2
J gene: TRBJ2-7
CDR3 protein: CASSWGLARYEQYF
CDR3 DNA: TGTGCCAGCAGCTGGGGACTAGCCCGCTACGAGCAGTACTTC

V gene: TRBV6-1
clone size: -
D gene: -
J gene: TRBJ2-2
CDR3 protein: CASIFGAVSYTGELFF
CDR3 DNA: TGTGCCAGCATTTTTGGCGCAGTCTCCTACACCGGGGAGCTGTTTTTT

V gene: TRBV10-1
clone size: many
D gene: -
J gene: TRBJ1-2
CDR3 protein: CASSESGDPRPYGYTF
CDR3 DNA: TGCGCCAGCAGTGAGTCGGGGGACCCGCGGCCCTATGGCTACACCTTC

V gene: TRBV20-1
clone size: -
D gene: TRBD2
J gene: TRBJ2-1
CDR3 protein: CSAQTSGRIFYNEQFF
CDR3 DNA: TGCAGTGCCCAGACTAGCGGGAGAATCTTCTACAATGAGCAGTTCTTC

V gene: TRBV27
clone size: few
D gene: -
J gene: TRBJ1-5
CDR3 protein: CAIHRDGQPQHF
CDR3 DNA: TGTGCCATACACAGGGATGGTCAGCCCCAGCATTTT

V gene: TRBV7-6
clone size: many
D gene: TRBD2
J gene: TRBJ2-3
CDR3 protein: CASSGGLAGAGYTDTQYF
CDR3 DNA: TGTGCCAGCAGCGGGGGACTAGCGGGAGCCGGATACACAGATACGCAGTATTTT

V gene: TRBV13
clone size: -
D gene: -
J gene: TRBJ2-5
CDR3 protein: CASSSRTWVETQYF
CDR3 DNA: TGTGCCAGCAGCTCTAGGACATGGGTAGAGACACAGTACTTC

V gene: TRBV19
clone size: many
D gene: -
J gene: TRBJ2-2
CDR3 protein: CASSILGQPNTGELFF
CDR3 DNA: TGTGCCAGTAGTATTTTGGGGCAGCCGAACACCGGGGAGCTGTTTTTT

V gene: TRBV5-1
clone size: -
D gene: -
J gene: TRBJ1-2
CDR3 protein: CASSLDIGVNYGYTF
CDR3 DNA: TGCGCCAGCAGCTTGGACATCGGGGTTAACTATGGCTACACCTTC

V gene: TRBV11-3
clone size: many
D gene: -
J gene: TRBJ2-1
CDR3 protein: CASSFLSGSYNEQFF
CDR3 DNA: TGTGCCAGCAGCTTTTTGTCGGGCTCCTACAATGAGCAGTTCTTC

V gene: TRBV11-2
clone size: -
D gene: -
J gene: TRBJ2-3
CDR3 protein: CASSPGVAFPDTQYF
CDR3 DNA: TGTGCCAGCAGCCCAGGAGTCGCTTTCCCAGATACGCAGTATTTT

V gene: TRBV7-9
clone size: many
D gene: TRBD2
J gene: TRBJ2-5
CDR3 protein: CASSPALAEIQETQYF
CDR3 DNA: TGTGCCAGCAGCCCAGCACTAGCGGAAATCCAAGAGACCCAGTACTTC